The rows below give T cell receptor beta chains drawn from one sample of a study of T cell responses to AZD1222 COVID-19 vaccine. Clones were read by immunoSEQ multiplex PCR, and TCRdb kept only the in-frame ones, dropping some. The sample includes about 150,000 clones, 75% to 90% seen only once; the top ten take roughly 7.3%. Source: peripheral blood, taken on day 0 of AZD1222 vaccination. These receptors were collected from an adult in good health. CDR3s include the opening cysteine and the closing phenylalanine or tryptophan. Each record gives: J gene, clone size, D gene, V gene, CDR3 protein, CDR3 DNA. D genes are given only for firm matches. Clone size is given for some rows only: seen once, a few or many times, or a class if the clone is expanded.

>TRBJ2-3|NA|NA|TRBV11-2
CASSLRADVGHTQYF
TGTGCCAGCAGCTTAAGGGCGGACGTGGGGCATACGCAGTATTTT
>TRBJ2-1|NA|NA|TRBV5-4
CASSLVSNEQFF
TGTGCCAGCAGCTTGGTTAGCAATGAGCAGTTCTTC
>TRBJ1-2|few|NA|TRBV11-2
CASSLWGNNGYTF
TGTGCCAGCAGCTTATGGGGGAATAATGGCTACACCTTC
>TRBJ1-3|NA|NA|TRBV7-9
CASSTLGNTIYF
TGTGCCAGCAGCACCCTAGGAAACACCATATATTTT
>TRBJ1-1|NA|NA|TRBV18
CASSLSSDTEAFF
TGTGCCAGCTCACTTAGCTCGGACACTGAAGCTTTCTTT
>TRBJ1-2|NA|TRBD1|TRBV5-3
CARSNYRGRGYGYTF
TGTGCCAGAAGCAACTACAGGGGGCGGGGCTATGGCTACACCTTC
>TRBJ2-7|few|NA|TRBV19
CASSIVLSNYEQYF
TGTGCCAGTAGTATAGTTCTGTCAAACTACGAGCAGTACTTC
>TRBJ1-2|NA|NA|TRBV2
CASRSYGYTF
TGTGCCAGCAGGAGCTATGGCTACACCTTC
>TRBJ1-2|few|TRBD1|TRBV6-5
CASSLGQENGYTF
TGTGCCAGCAGCCTTGGACAGGAGAATGGCTACACCTTC
>TRBJ2-1|NA|NA|TRBV7-9
CASSHSFNSYNEQFF
TGTGCCAGCAGTCATAGTTTCAACTCCTACAATGAGCAGTTCTTC
>TRBJ2-1|NA|NA|TRBV28
CASSLGGTAGTGNEQFF
TGTGCCAGCAGTTTAGGGGGGACAGCCGGGACCGGCAATGAGCAGTTCTTC
>TRBJ1-5|NA|TRBD1|TRBV6-6
CASSYTGANQPQHF
TGTGCCAGCAGTTATACAGGGGCGAATCAGCCCCAGCATTTT
>TRBJ1-2|NA|NA|TRBV19
CASSARTVNYGYTF
TGTGCCAGTAGTGCCAGGACGGTGAACTATGGCTACACCTTC
>TRBJ1-2|once|TRBD1|TRBV18
CASSGQGILYGYTF
TGTGCCAGCTCGGGACAGGGAATACTATATGGCTACACCTTC
>TRBJ2-1|NA|TRBD1|TRBV7-2
CASSLVWTGGGYNEQFF
TGTGCCAGCAGCTTAGTCTGGACAGGGGGCGGGTACAATGAGCAGTTCTTC
>TRBJ2-3|NA|TRBD1|TRBV4-2
CASSPVLGGGDTQYF
TGTGCCAGCAGCCCAGTATTAGGGGGCGGGGATACGCAGTATTTT
>TRBJ1-3|NA|TRBD1|TRBV19
CAGSDRAGNTIYF
TGTGCCGGGTCAGACAGGGCTGGAAACACCATATATTTT
>TRBJ2-1|NA|TRBD2|TRBV7-2
CASSWTSGNNEQFF
TGTGCCAGCAGCTGGACTAGCGGTAACAATGAGCAGTTCTTC
>TRBJ2-1|NA|TRBD2|TRBV19
CASRPGSSGRGGQFF
TGTGCCAGTAGGCCCGGGTCTAGCGGGAGGGGCGGGCAGTTCTTC
>TRBJ2-1|once|TRBD2|TRBV2
CASSEFGEGEQFF
TGTGCCAGCAGTGAATTTGGGGAGGGTGAGCAGTTCTTC
>TRBJ1-2|NA|NA|TRBV19
CASSIQGLNGYTF
TGTGCCAGTAGTATACAGGGATTGAATGGCTACACCTTC
>TRBJ2-7|NA|TRBD2|TRBV11-2
CASSLDALAGRNEQYF
TGTGCCAGCAGCTTAGATGCACTAGCGGGTCGAAACGAGCAGTACTTC
>TRBJ2-7|NA|TRBD2|TRBV3-1/TRBV3-2
CASSPFPTSGLYEQYF
TGTGCCAGCAGCCCCTTCCCGACTAGCGGCCTGTACGAGCAGTACTTC
>TRBJ1-1|NA|NA|TRBV19
CASSIAGLSTEAFF
TGTGCCAGTAGTATAGCAGGGCTAAGCACTGAAGCTTTCTTT
>TRBJ2-5|NA|NA|TRBV2
CASSLSGLQETQYF
TGTGCCAGCAGCCTCTCTGGACTACAAGAGACCCAGTACTTC
>TRBJ2-5|NA|NA|TRBV24-1
CATSSLEAETQYF
TGTGCCACCAGTTCCTTGGAGGCAGAGACCCAGTACTTC
>TRBJ2-7|NA|NA|TRBV27
CASSLARGYEQYF
TGTGCCAGCAGTTTGGCCAGGGGCTACGAGCAGTACTTC
>TRBJ1-2|few|NA|TRBV19
CASSIRGIGYGYTF
TGTGCCAGTAGCATCCGGGGTATCGGCTATGGCTACACCTTC
>TRBJ1-2|once|NA|TRBV30
CAWGGHGGDYGYTF
TGTGCCTGGGGTGGCCACGGGGGGGACTATGGCTACACCTTC
>TRBJ1-2|few|TRBD1|TRBV5-1
CASSLGTRDRVGGYTF
TGCGCCAGCAGCTTGGGGACTCGGGACAGGGTTGGGGGCTACACCTTC
>TRBJ2-7|NA|TRBD1|TRBV13
CASSSAGTGVSYEQYF
TGTGCCAGCAGCTCAGCCGGGACAGGGGTCTCCTACGAGCAGTACTTC
>TRBJ2-5|few|NA|TRBV10-3
CAISESNGKETQYF
TGTGCCATCAGTGAGTCGAATGGGAAAGAGACCCAGTACTTC
>TRBJ2-2|NA|NA|TRBV19
CASSIVWTNTGELFF
TGTGCCAGTAGTATTGTATGGACGAACACCGGGGAGCTGTTTTTT
>TRBJ1-1|NA|NA|TRBV11-3
CASSQIREGEAFF
TGTGCCAGCAGCCAAATCAGAGAAGGTGAAGCTTTCTTT
>TRBJ1-3|NA|NA|TRBV30
CAWSLGGNTIYF
TGTGCCTGGAGTTTGGGTGGAAACACCATATATTTT
>TRBJ1-1|NA|NA|TRBV19
CASSIVGTIMGTEAFF
TGTGCCAGTAGTATTGTAGGTACAATTATGGGGACTGAAGCTTTCTTT
>TRBJ1-5|few|NA|TRBV23-1
CASSQFWGCQPQHF
TGCGCCAGCAGTCAATTTTGGGGTTGTCAGCCCCAGCATTTT
>TRBJ2-5|NA|NA|TRBV7-2
CASSPRDWGNSRETQYF
TGTGCCAGCAGCCCCCGGGACTGGGGCAACTCTCGGGAGACCCAGTACTTC
>TRBJ2-7|NA|TRBD2|TRBV6-5
CASSYFTSGSYEQYF
TGTGCCAGCAGTTACTTTACTAGCGGATCTTACGAGCAGTACTTC
>TRBJ1-5|NA|NA|TRBV5-6
CASSFKGIGMQPQHF
TGTGCCAGCAGCTTCAAAGGGATCGGTATGCAGCCCCAGCATTTT
>TRBJ2-1|NA|NA|TRBV14
CASSQYNEQFF
TGTGCCAGCAGCCAATACAATGAGCAGTTCTTC
>TRBJ1-1|NA|NA|TRBV4-2
CASSQDQVARGVEAFF
TGTGCCAGCAGCCAAGATCAAGTGGCTAGAGGGGTTGAAGCTTTCTTT
>TRBJ2-3|NA|NA|TRBV5-8
CASSFTSSTDTQYF
TGTGCCAGCAGCTTTACCTCTAGCACAGATACGCAGTATTTT
>TRBJ1-6|NA|NA|TRBV6-5
CASRPQGSYNSPLHF
TGTGCCAGCAGACCCCAGGGATCCTATAATTCACCCCTCCACTTT
>TRBJ1-1|once|NA|TRBV15
CATSRDLYDPEGAFF
TGTGCCACCAGCAGAGACCTCTACGATCCCGAAGGGGCTTTCTTT
>TRBJ1-2|NA|NA|TRBV2
CASNQQGWDGYTF
TGTGCCAGCAATCAGCAGGGGTGGGATGGCTACACCTTC
>TRBJ1-2|NA|NA|TRBV6-6
CASSYGGVVYGYTF
TGTGCCAGCAGTTACGGAGGAGTAGTTTATGGCTACACCTTC
>TRBJ2-3|NA|NA|TRBV29-1
CSVVGGYDTDTQYF
TGCAGCGTTGTTGGAGGGTATGACACAGATACGCAGTATTTT
>TRBJ1-1|NA|NA|TRBV5-5
CASSLAAQGRTEAFF
TGTGCCAGCAGCTTGGCCGCACAGGGAAGAACTGAAGCTTTCTTT
>TRBJ2-6|NA|NA|TRBV7-9
CASSLSGPQRISGANVLTF
TGTGCCAGCAGCCTCAGCGGCCCGCAGAGGATCTCTGGGGCCAACGTCCTGACTTTC
>TRBJ1-1|NA|NA|TRBV27
CASSLSPVLGEAFF
TGTGCCAGCAGTTTATCTCCGGTACTCGGTGAAGCTTTCTTT
>TRBJ1-1|NA|NA|TRBV15
CATRWGINTEAFF
TGTGCCACCAGGTGGGGCATTAACACTGAAGCTTTCTTT
>TRBJ1-6|once|TRBD1|TRBV11-2
CASSFFPGQGTPLHF
TGTGCCAGCAGCTTCTTCCCGGGACAGGGGACACCCCTCCACTTT